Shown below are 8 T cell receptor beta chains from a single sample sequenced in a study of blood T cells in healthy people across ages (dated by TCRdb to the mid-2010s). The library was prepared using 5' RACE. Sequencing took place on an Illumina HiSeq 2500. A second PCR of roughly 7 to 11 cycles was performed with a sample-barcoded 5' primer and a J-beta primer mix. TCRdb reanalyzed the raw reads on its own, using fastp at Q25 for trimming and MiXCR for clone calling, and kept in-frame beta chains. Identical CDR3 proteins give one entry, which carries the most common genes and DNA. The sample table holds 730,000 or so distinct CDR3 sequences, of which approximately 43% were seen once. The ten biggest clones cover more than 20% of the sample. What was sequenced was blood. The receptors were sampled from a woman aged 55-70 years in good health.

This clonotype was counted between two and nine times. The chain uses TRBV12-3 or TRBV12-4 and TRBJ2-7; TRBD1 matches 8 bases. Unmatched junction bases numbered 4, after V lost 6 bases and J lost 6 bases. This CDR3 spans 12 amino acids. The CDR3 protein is CASRRTGIEQYF. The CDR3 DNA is TGTGCCAGCAGACGGACAGGGATCGAGCAGTACTTC.

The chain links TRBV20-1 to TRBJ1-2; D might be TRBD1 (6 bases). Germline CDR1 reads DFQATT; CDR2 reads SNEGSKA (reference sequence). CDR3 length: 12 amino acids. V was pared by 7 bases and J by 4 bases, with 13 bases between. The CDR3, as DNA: TGCAGTGGCCACAGGGACGGCTATGGCTACACCTTC. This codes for CSGHRDGYGYTF.

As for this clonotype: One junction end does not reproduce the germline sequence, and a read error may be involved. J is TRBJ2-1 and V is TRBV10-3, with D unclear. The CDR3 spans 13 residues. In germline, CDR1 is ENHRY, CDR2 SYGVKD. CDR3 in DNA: TGTGCCAGCAGTGAGGATGGGAACAATGAGCAGTTCTTC. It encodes CASSEDGNNEQFF.

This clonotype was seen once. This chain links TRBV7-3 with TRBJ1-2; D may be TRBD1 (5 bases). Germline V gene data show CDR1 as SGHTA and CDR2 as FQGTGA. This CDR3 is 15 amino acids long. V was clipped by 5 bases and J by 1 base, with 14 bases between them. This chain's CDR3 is CASSPVPDSNYGYTF. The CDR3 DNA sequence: TGTGCCAGCAGCCCCGTCCCCGACAGTAACTATGGCTACACCTTC.

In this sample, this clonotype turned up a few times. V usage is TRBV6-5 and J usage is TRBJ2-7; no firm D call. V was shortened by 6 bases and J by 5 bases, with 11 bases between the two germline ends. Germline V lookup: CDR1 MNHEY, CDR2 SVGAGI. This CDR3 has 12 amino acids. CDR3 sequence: CASRNSLHEQYF. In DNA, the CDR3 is TGTGCCAGCAGAAACAGCCTCCACGAGCAGTACTTC.

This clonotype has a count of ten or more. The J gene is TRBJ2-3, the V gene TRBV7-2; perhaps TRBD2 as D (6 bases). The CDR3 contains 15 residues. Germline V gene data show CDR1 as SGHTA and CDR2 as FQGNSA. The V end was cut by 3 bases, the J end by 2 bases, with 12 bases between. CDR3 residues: CASSFWREYTDTQYF. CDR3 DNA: TGTGCCAGCAGCTTCTGGCGGGAATACACAGATACGCAGTATTTT.

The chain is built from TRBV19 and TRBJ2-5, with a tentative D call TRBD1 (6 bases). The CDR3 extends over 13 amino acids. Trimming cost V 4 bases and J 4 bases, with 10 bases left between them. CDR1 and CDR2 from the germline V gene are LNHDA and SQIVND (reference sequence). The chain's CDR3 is CASSTGTLETQYF. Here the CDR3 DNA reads TGTGCCAGTAGTACCGGGACACTAGAGACCCAGTACTTC.

CDR3 DNA sequence: TGCAGCGTTGAATCAGGACTCACAGATACGCAGTATTTT. Its protein product is CSVESGLTDTQYF. The chain joins TRBV29-1 to TRBJ2-3; tentatively, D is TRBD2 (5 bases). The CDR3 totals 13 residues. The V gene lost 2 bases and the J gene lost 2 bases, with 8 bases spanning the gap. The germline V gene encodes CDR1 SQVTM and CDR2 ANQGSEA.